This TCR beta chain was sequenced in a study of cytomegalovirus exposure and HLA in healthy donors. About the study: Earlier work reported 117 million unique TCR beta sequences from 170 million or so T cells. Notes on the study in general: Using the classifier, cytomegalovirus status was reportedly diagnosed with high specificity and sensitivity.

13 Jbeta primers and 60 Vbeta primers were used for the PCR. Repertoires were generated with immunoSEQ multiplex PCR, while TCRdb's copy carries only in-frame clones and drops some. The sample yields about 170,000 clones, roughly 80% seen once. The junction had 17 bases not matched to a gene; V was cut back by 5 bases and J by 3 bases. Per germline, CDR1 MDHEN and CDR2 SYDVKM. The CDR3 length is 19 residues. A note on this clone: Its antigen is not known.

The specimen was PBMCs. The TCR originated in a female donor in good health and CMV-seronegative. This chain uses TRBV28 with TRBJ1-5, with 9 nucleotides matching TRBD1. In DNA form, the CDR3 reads TGTGCCAGCAGTCCTCCCCGGGACAGGGTTCTCTGGGACAATCAGCCCCAGCATTTT. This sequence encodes CASSPPRDRVLWDNQPQHF.